What follows are 18 T cell receptor beta chains derived from one specimen sequenced in a study of T cells after yellow fever vaccination. A single record per CDR3 protein comes from TCRdb applying MiXCR to the 5' RACE reads. The sample records 250,000 to 400,000 distinct CDR3 sequences, roughly 4.3% being singletons. The input for sequencing was PBMCs, taken 5 days after the yellow fever booster vaccination. These TCRs come from a man between 18 and 29 years old who received the YFV17D yellow fever vaccine.

The sample holds a few counts of this clonotype. The chain combines TRBV4-3 with TRBJ1-6, with 7 bases lining up with TRBD1. Germline assignment: CDR1 LGHNA and CDR2 YSLEER. The V segment lost 3 bases and the J segment 8 bases; nucleotides outside the gene matches: 10. This CDR3 has 16 amino acids. The CDR3 region is CASSHTTGTAYSPLHF. In DNA form, the CDR3 reads TGCGCCAGCAGCCATACCACCGGGACAGCCTATTCACCCCTCCACTTT.

This clonotype came up many times. J is TRBJ2-3 and V is TRBV5-1; D uncertain. The CDR3 contains 12 residues. The V gene lost 4 bases and the J gene lost 4 bases, with 7 bases spanning the gap. Germline lookup yields CDR1 SGHRS and CDR2 YFSETQ. CDR3 DNA sequence: TGCGCCAGCAGCGCCGGGCCAGATACGCAGTATTTT. Translating it yields CASSAGPDTQYF.

This clonotype showed up just a few times. The V call is TRBV20-1, the J call TRBJ2-1; D gene ambiguous. Germline-derived CDR1 and CDR2 are DFQATT and SNEGSKA (reference sequence). CDR3 size: 12 residues. Between the trimmed V and J ends, which lost 5 bases and 10 bases, there was a span of 15 bases. The CDR3 nucleotides read TGCAGTGCTTCTGACTCCGGCTGGGAGCAGTTCTTC. Protein sequence: CSASDSGWEQFF.

There are many counts of this clonotype. The chain couples TRBV7-9 to TRBJ2-1, with D hard to call. This CDR3 has 15 residues. V was trimmed by 2 bases and J by 0 bases, leaving 8 bases between them. Germline V gene lookup returns CDR1 SEHNR and CDR2 FQNEAQ (reference sequence). CDR3 loop: CASSLSGSSYNEQFF. DNA for the CDR3: TGTGCCAGCAGCTTATCTGGAAGCTCCTACAATGAGCAGTTCTTC.

The CDR3: CASLYRVGTDTQYF. The CDR3 coding sequence is TGTGCCAGCCTCTACAGGGTTGGGACAGATACGCAGTATTTT. The chain carries TRBV28 and TRBJ2-3, with a possible D match to TRBD1 (6 bases). The CDR3 is 14 amino acids. V lost 8 bases, J lost 3 bases, and 15 bases lay in between. Germline values: CDR1 MDHEN, CDR2 SYDVKM.

This chain links TRBV5-1 with TRBJ2-5; weak D call: TRBD2 (6 bases). The V gene lost 0 bases and the J gene lost 4 bases, with 13 bases spanning the gap. CDR3 length equals 15 residues. The V gene's germline CDR1 is SGHRS and CDR2 YFSETQ. The CDR3 DNA is TGCGCCAGCAGCTTGGCCGTGGGCGGGGTAGAGACCCAGTACTTC. This encodes CASSLAVGGVETQYF.

The CDR3 is CASSQWEGNSPLHF. The CDR3, as DNA: TGTGCCAGCAGCCAATGGGAGGGTAATTCACCCCTCCACTTT. The rearrangement joins TRBV4-2 to TRBJ1-6; no clear D gene. The V gene lost 2 bases and the J gene lost 6 bases, with 8 bases spanning the gap. The germline V gene encodes CDR1 LGHNA and CDR2 YNFKEQ. The CDR3 is 14 residues long.

This clonotype was found many times. V is TRBV5-1 and J is TRBJ2-1; D not certain. This CDR3 has 13 amino acids. Germline assignment: CDR1 SGHRS and CDR2 YFSETQ. V was trimmed by 4 bases and J by 1 base, leaving 6 bases between them. The CDR3 here is CASSGDSYNEQFF. The CDR3 region has the DNA TGCGCCAGCAGCGGGGATTCCTACAATGAGCAGTTCTTC.

J is TRBJ1-1 and V is TRBV7-3, with D possibly matching TRBD1 (6 bases). The length of the CDR3 is 15 residues. Trimming removed 5 bases at V and 1 base at J, with 14 bases between. CDR1 SGHTA and CDR2 FQGTGA come from the germline V gene. The CDR3 DNA sequence: TGTGCCAGCAGCGATACGGGACAAGCGAACACTGAAGCTTTCTTT. This translates into CASSDTGQANTEAFF.

This clonotype occurred a few times. The chain is built from TRBV5-6 and TRBJ2-7; no reliable D call. The V end was cut by 0 bases, the J end by 7 bases, with 14 bases between. CDR3 length: 14 residues. Germline V CDR1 and CDR2: SGHDT, YYEEEE. The CDR3 is CASSLDGPAGEQYF. The CDR3 DNA follows: TGTGCCAGCAGCTTGGATGGCCCTGCCGGGGAGCAGTACTTC.

The V gene is TRBV5-1, the J gene TRBJ1-3, with no clear D. The CDR3 contains 15 residues. The germline V gene has CDR1 SGHRS and CDR2 YFSETQ. The V gene lost 4 bases and the J gene lost 1 base, with 12 bases spanning the gap. The CDR3 here is CASSPMHDSGNTIYF. CDR3 in DNA: TGCGCCAGCAGCCCCATGCACGATTCTGGAAACACCATATATTTT.

This clonotype was picked up many times. The rearrangement links TRBV11-1 to TRBJ2-3; D gene unclear. The CDR3 has 16 residues. Germline V gene sequence: CDR1 SGHAT, CDR2 FQDESV (reference sequence). The V end was cut by 1 base, the J end by 3 bases, with 14 bases between. This chain's CDR3 is CASSLVVVGSTDTQYF. CDR3 DNA sequence: TGTGCCAGCAGCTTAGTGGTAGTCGGGTCGACAGATACGCAGTATTTT. The full variable domain, rest sourced from reference TRBV11-1 and TRBJ2-3, is EAEVAQSPRYKITEKSQAVAFWCDPISGHATLYWYRQILGQGPELLVQFQDESVVDDSQLPKDRFSAERLKGVDSTLKIQPAELGDSAMYLCASSLVVVGSTDTQYFGPGTRLTVL.

The table lists this clonotype with many counts. This sequence joins TRBV20-1 and TRBJ2-5; 8 bases fit TRBD2. Per germline, CDR1 DFQATT and CDR2 SNEGSKA (reference sequence). Trimming at V came to 0 bases and at J to 5 bases, leaving 8 bases not matched to a gene. The CDR3 spans 15 residues. CDR3 protein: CSARDLGRGVETQYF. CDR3 DNA: TGCAGTGCTAGAGATCTTGGGCGGGGGGTTGAGACCCAGTACTTC.

The V call is TRBV24-1, the J call TRBJ1-5; maybe TRBD1 (6 bases). The ends were cut back, 5 bases at V and 6 bases at J, with 19 bases in the middle. The CDR3 length is 16 residues. The germline gives CDR1 KGHDR, CDR2 SFDVKD. The CDR3, as DNA: TGTGCCACCAGTGCCCGGGGGGGCCAGGGTGGTCAGCCCCAGCATTTT. It yields the protein CATSARGGQGGQPQHF.

A remark on this clonotype: One end of the junction is discordant with germline, which a read error may explain. The chain employs TRBV7-7 and TRBJ2-5, with 7 bases fitting TRBD2. Per the germline V gene, CDR1 is SSHAT and CDR2 is FNYEAQ (reference sequence). The CDR3 is made up of 15 amino acids. Written as DNA, the CDR3 is TGTGCTAGCAGCCCCGGGGGGACCCCCCAAGAGACCCAGTACTTC. It translates to CASSPGGTPQETQYF. The full variable domain, rest sourced from reference TRBV7-7 and TRBJ2-5, is GAGVSQSPRYKVTKRGQDVTLRCDPISSHATLYWYQQALGQGPEFLTYFNYEAQPDKSGLPSDRFSAERPEGSISTLTIQRTEQRDSAMYRCASSPGGTPQETQYFGPGTRLLVL.

This clonotype was seen only a few times. The J gene is TRBJ1-3, the V gene TRBV7-2, with D perhaps TRBD1 (5 bases). V lost 3 bases and J lost 0, with 9 bases in between. This CDR3 comprises 15 residues. The V gene's germline CDR1 is SGHTA and CDR2 FQGNSA. The CDR3 DNA reads as TGTGCCAGCAGCTTCGACAGAAGCTCTGGAAACACCATATATTTT. Translation: CASSFDRSSGNTIYF.

This clonotype was counted only a few times. The chain couples TRBV4-3 to TRBJ1-6; perhaps TRBD1 as D (6 bases). V gave up 3 bases and J gave up 3 bases, with 6 bases separating them. This CDR3 spans 14 amino acids. Per germline, CDR1 LGHNA and CDR2 YSLEER. CDR3: CASSQDSYNSPLHF. The CDR3 bases are TGCGCCAGCAGCCAGGACAGCTATAATTCACCCCTCCACTTT.

This clonotype was seen at least ten times. The CDR3 bases are TGTGCCAGCGGAGTGCTTTATGGCTACACCTTC. Its translation is CASGVLYGYTF. The rearrangement joins TRBV6-5 to TRBJ1-2; D gene ambiguous. The CDR3 has 11 residues. Trimming pared 8 bases from V and 5 bases from J, leaving 9 bases between. The V gene's germline CDR1 is MNHEY and CDR2 SVGAGI.